Below, 29 T cell receptor beta chains from the same sample are listed, as sequenced in a study of cytomegalovirus exposure and HLA in healthy donors. The PCR used 60 Vbeta and 13 Jbeta primers. The assay was immunoSEQ multiplex PCR, and TCRdb's table has in-frame clones only and misses some. The repertoire holds about 130,000 clones, with roughly 76% as singletons. Sample: PBMCs. All receptors come from a woman in her 50s in good health and CMV-seronegative.

The chain has TRBV30 and TRBJ2-1; 11 positions match TRBD2. CDR1 is GTSNPN, CDR2 SVGIG, per germline (reference sequence). CDR3 length: 14 amino acids. V was clipped by 1 base and J by 7 bases; unmatched bases: 3. The chain's CDR3 is CAWSALAGANEQFF. The CDR3 nucleotides read TGTGCCTGGAGTGCACTAGCGGGAGCTAATGAGCAGTTCTTC.

The V gene is TRBV5-4, the J gene TRBJ2-5; 9 nucleotides align to TRBD2. The J call may be incorrect, as the DNA end agrees better with TRBJ2-7. The CDR3 spans 17 residues. Germline V gene sequence: CDR1 SGHNT, CDR2 YYREEE (reference sequence). CDR3 nucleotides: TGTGCCAGCAGCTTGGCGTCCGGGACTAGCAGCTCCTACGAGCAGTACTTC. It is translated as CASSLASGTSSSYEQYF.

This clone was seen more than once but under ten times. The rearrangement links TRBV25-1 to TRBJ2-4; D perhaps matches TRBD2 (7 bases). With 10 bases removed from V and 3 bases from J, the gap between germline ends came to 13 bases. The CDR3 is 13 amino acids. Germline CDR1 and CDR2: MGHDK and SYGVNS. The CDR3 DNA sequence: TGTGCCATTAAAAGGGGGGGCAAAAACATTCAGTACTTC. Its translation is CAIKRGGKNIQYF. Full variable domain (remainder filled in from reference TRBV25-1 and TRBJ2-4): EADIYQTPRYLVIGTGKKITLECSQTMGHDKMYWYQQDPGMELHLIHYSYGVNSTEKGDLSSESTVSRIRTEHFPLTLESARPSHTSQYLCAIKRGGKNIQYFGAGTRLSVL.

The table lists this clone with a few counts. CDR3 in amino acids: CASALLNTEAFF. Written as DNA, the CDR3 is TGTGCCAGCGCGCTCTTGAACACTGAAGCTTTCTTT. The rearrangement joins TRBV6-1 to TRBJ1-1, with D hard to call. The CDR3 sequence is 12 residues long. CDR1 is MNHNS, CDR2 SASEGT, per germline. Trimming pared 8 bases from V and 0 bases from J, leaving 7 bases between.

This clone appeared a few times. The chain has TRBV7-8 and TRBJ1-1; D uncertain. V was cut by 5 bases and J by 0 bases, with 10 bases left in between. This CDR3 is 14 amino acids long. Germline CDR1 is SGHVS and CDR2 is FQNEAQ. For the CDR3, the DNA is TGTGCCAGCAGCCCAGTAGCCATGAACACTGAAGCTTTCTTT. Translation: CASSPVAMNTEAFF.

This clone showed up just a few times. The rearrangement joins TRBV2 to TRBJ2-1; D gene uncertain. Trimming took off 6 bases at V and 5 bases at J, with 14 bases between the two ends. CDR1 SNHLY and CDR2 FYNNEI come from the germline V gene. CDR3 size: 14 residues. This CDR3 reads CASRRGPSDNEQFF. CDR3 nucleotide sequence: TGTGCCAGCAGACGTGGTCCCAGTGACAATGAGCAGTTCTTC.

The V and J genes are TRBV4-2 and TRBJ2-2, with a possible D match to TRBD2 (5 bases). Per germline, CDR1 LGHNA and CDR2 YNFKEQ. Trimming removed 1 base at V and 9 bases at J, with 12 bases between. CDR3 length equals 14 residues. The CDR3 here is CASSQGTGWRELFF. The CDR3 region has the DNA TGTGCCAGCAGCCAAGGGACTGGGTGGCGGGAGCTGTTTTTT.

The V call is TRBV19, the J call TRBJ1-5, with D possibly matching TRBD1 (5 bases). The V gene lost 6 bases and the J gene lost 6 bases, with 12 bases spanning the gap. This CDR3 comprises 13 residues. From germline, CDR1 is LNHDA and CDR2 SQIVND (reference sequence). The chain's CDR3 is CASSGGEGQPQHF. CDR3 nucleotides: TGTGCCAGTAGCGGGGGGGAGGGTCAGCCCCAGCATTTT.

The rearrangement joins TRBV19 to TRBJ2-2, with TRBD1 matching 7 bases. The V gene's germline CDR1 is LNHDA and CDR2 SQIVND (reference sequence). Trimming at V came to 7 bases and at J to 0 bases, leaving 8 bases not matched to a gene. This CDR3 comprises 16 residues. The CDR3 DNA is TGTGCCAGTACCCAGGGACAGATTCCGAACACCGGGGAGCTGTTTTTT. Translation: CASTQGQIPNTGELFF. Full variable domain (rest looked up from reference TRBV19 and TRBJ2-2): DGGITQSPKYLFRKEGQNVTLSCEQNLNHDAMYWYRQDPGQGLRLIYYSQIVNDFQKGDIAEGYSVSREKKESFPLTVTSAQKNPTAFYLCASTQGQIPNTGELFFGEGSRLTVL.

This clone is a singleton in its sample. The gene calls are TRBV6-4 and TRBJ1-4, with D possibly TRBD1 on 5 matching bases. Germline CDR1 MRHNA, CDR2 SNTAGT. The length of the CDR3 is 16 residues. Trimming cost V 5 bases and J 6 bases, with 19 bases left between them. CDR3 loop: CASSTLRQPPYEKLFF. The CDR3 DNA follows: TGTGCCAGCAGTACACTACGACAGCCCCCTTATGAAAAACTGTTTTTT.

The chain combines TRBV6-5 with TRBJ1-6; D unclear. This CDR3 is built from 13 residues. V was trimmed by 2 bases and J by 7 bases, leaving 6 bases between them. Per germline, CDR1 MNHEY and CDR2 SVGAGI. The CDR3 coding sequence is TGTGCCAGCAGTTACCTACAGAATTCACCCCTCCACTTT. Translation: CASSYLQNSPLHF.

The chain carries TRBV4-2 and TRBJ2-1, with 15 bases that match TRBD2. Germline values: CDR1 LGHNA, CDR2 YNFKEQ. Losses at the gene ends were 1 base for V and 6 bases for J; bases not matched to a gene: 7. This CDR3 has 18 amino acids. CDR3 bases: TGTGCCAGCAGCCAAGTTGGGACTAGCGGGGGGCCGCTCAATGAGCAGTTCTTC. It yields the protein CASSQVGTSGGPLNEQFF.

This chain connects TRBV10-3 to TRBJ1-1; D is perhaps TRBD1 (6 bases). The CDR3 covers 12 residues. Germline loops: CDR1 ENHRY, CDR2 SYGVKD. The V end was cut by 6 bases, the J end by 1 base, with 6 bases between. The CDR3 spells CAIRQGNTEAFF. CDR3 coding DNA: TGTGCCATCAGACAGGGGAACACTGAAGCTTTCTTT.

The V gene is TRBV27, the J gene TRBJ2-7, with D possibly TRBD2 on 6 matching bases. Per the germline V gene, CDR1 is MNHEY and CDR2 is SMNVEV (reference sequence). The V and J ends lost 7 bases and 1 base respectively, with 14 bases between them. The CDR3 is made up of 14 amino acids. As DNA, the CDR3 is TGTGCCAGCACCCCCTTGGCGGGGTCCTACGAGCAGTACTTC. Translated, it gives CASTPLAGSYEQYF.

The chain couples TRBV6-1 to TRBJ2-3; no definite D call. With 1 base removed from V and 2 bases from J, the gap between germline ends came to 7 bases. Germline V gives CDR1 MNHNS, CDR2 SASEGT. The CDR3 consists of 14 residues. The CDR3 loop is CASSEDYYTDTQYF. The CDR3 coding sequence is TGTGCCAGCAGTGAAGACTATTACACAGATACGCAGTATTTT.

This sequence joins TRBV5-1 and TRBJ1-1; tentative D call: TRBD1 (6 bases). This CDR3 has 16 amino acids. V lost 0 bases and J 4 bases, leaving 16 bases between the germline ends. Germline CDR1 reads SGHRS; CDR2 reads YFSETQ. CDR3 sequence (DNA): TGCGCCAGCAGCTTGGGGAACAAGGACAGTGGCACTGAAGCTTTCTTT. This translates into CASSLGNKDSGTEAFF.

The genes are TRBV28 and TRBJ2-7, with 8 bases fitting TRBD1. The germline V gene has CDR1 MDHEN and CDR2 SYDVKM. Losses at the gene ends were 2 bases for V and 4 bases for J; bases not matched to a gene: 1. CDR3 size: 13 residues. The CDR3 region has the DNA TGTGCCAGCAGTTTAGGACAGGGTTACGAGCAGTACTTC. Protein product: CASSLGQGYEQYF.

The V and J genes are TRBV15 and TRBJ2-7; 13 nucleotides line up with TRBD2. V lost 0 bases to trimming and J lost 5 bases; unmatched junction nucleotides: 7. The germline gives CDR1 LNHNV, CDR2 YYDKDF (reference sequence). The CDR3 extends over 17 amino acids. CDR3: CATSRELAGGPRNEQYF. DNA of the CDR3: TGTGCCACCAGCAGAGAACTAGCGGGAGGGCCGCGTAACGAGCAGTACTTC.

The chain recombines TRBV7-8 with TRBJ1-1; D gene unclear. The CDR3 is made up of 14 amino acids. Germline V gene sequence: CDR1 SGHVS, CDR2 FQNEAQ. Trimming left V 4 bases short and J 1 base short, with 10 bases between. DNA for the CDR3: TGTGCCAGCAGCTGGAGAGGAGGGAACACTGAAGCTTTCTTT. This encodes CASSWRGGNTEAFF. Variable domain in full (rest from reference TRBV7-8 and TRBJ1-1): GAGVSQSPRYKVAKRGQDVALRCDPISGHVSLFWYQQALGQGPEFLTYFQNEAQLDKSGLPSDRFFAERPEGSVSTLKIQRTQQEDSAVYLCASSWRGGNTEAFFGQGTRLTVV.

The V and J genes are TRBV4-3 and TRBJ1-4; D unresolved. V was shortened by 0 bases and J by 11 bases, with 7 bases between the two germline ends. Per germline, CDR1 LGHNA and CDR2 YSLEER. This CDR3 comprises 12 residues. The CDR3, as DNA: TGCGCCAGCAGCCAAGATCGGGAGAAACTGTTTTTT. Residues: CASSQDREKLFF.

About this clone: At one end, the junction sequence differs from germline, possibly due to a read error. The genes are TRBV7-9 and TRBJ1-2, with D perhaps matching TRBD1 (6 bases). This CDR3 has 13 residues. The germline V gene has CDR1 SEHNR and CDR2 FQNEAQ (reference sequence). The CDR3 sequence: CSSSSQGSYGYTF. CDR3 coding DNA: TGTTCCAGCAGCTCACAGGGATCATATGGCTACACCTTC.

This clone appeared once. The chain joins TRBV7-2 to TRBJ2-5, with D tentatively TRBD2 (6 bases). From germline, CDR1 is SGHTA and CDR2 FQGNSA. V lost 4 bases and J lost 4, with 13 bases in between. The CDR3 has 14 residues. Here the CDR3 DNA reads TGTGCCAGCAGCTCCGCAGCTAGCGTAGAGACCCAGTACTTC. Translating gives CASSSAASVETQYF.

V usage is TRBV29-1 and J usage is TRBJ1-1, with TRBD1 matching 8 bases. From germline, CDR1 is SQVTM and CDR2 ANQGSEA. CDR3 length equals 13 residues. Trimming at V came to 3 bases and at J to 2 bases, leaving 2 bases not matched to a gene. The chain's CDR3 is CSVESGGNTEAFF. The CDR3 DNA reads as TGCAGCGTTGAGTCAGGGGGCAACACTGAAGCTTTCTTT.

This clone was detected only a few times. The chain carries TRBV28 and TRBJ1-2; D might be TRBD1 (6 bases). Germline V gene lookup returns CDR1 MDHEN and CDR2 SYDVKM. Trimming removed 4 bases at V and 4 bases at J, with 19 bases between. There are 16 residues in the CDR3. The CDR3 region is CASSSPPGRGSYGYTF. The CDR3, as DNA: TGTGCCAGCAGTTCCCCCCCTGGCAGGGGATCCTATGGCTACACCTTC.

CDR3 bases: TGCAGCGTTGACGGCGGGGCTGGTGGCTACACCTTC. It encodes CSVDGGAGGYTF. The chain recombines TRBV29-1 with TRBJ1-2; tentative D call: TRBD1 (5 bases). The germline V gene encodes CDR1 SQVTM and CDR2 ANQGSEA. The CDR3 runs to 12 residues. The germline V and J ends were trimmed by 3 bases and 7 bases, with 12 bases remaining between them.

In DNA, the CDR3 is TGTGCCAGCAGCTCCGGGACAGAATATGGCTACACCTTC. Its protein is CASSSGTEYGYTF. The chain recombines TRBV7-2 with TRBJ1-2; 7 nucleotides line up with TRBD1. V dropped 4 bases and J dropped 5; count of bases not matched to a gene: 4. The CDR3 covers 13 residues. Looked up from germline, CDR1 is SGHTA and CDR2 is FQGNSA.

The chain carries TRBV2 and TRBJ1-1, with D tentatively TRBD1 (5 bases). Deletions cut 6 bases from V and 0 bases from J, with 11 bases between. Germline assignment: CDR1 SNHLY and CDR2 FYNNEI. The CDR3 loop spans 14 amino acids. The CDR3 region has the DNA TGTGCCAGCAGACCAGACAGTTTGAACACTGAAGCTTTCTTT. As protein: CASRPDSLNTEAFF.

The CDR3 here is CASSRQGYTDTQYF. CDR3 nucleotides: TGTGCCAGCTCCCGACAGGGTTACACAGATACGCAGTATTTT. The genes are TRBV18 and TRBJ2-3, with 7 bases identical to TRBD1. Losses at the gene ends were 6 bases for V and 2 bases for J; bases not matched to a gene: 5. Germline CDR1 KGHSH, CDR2 LQKENI. The CDR3 spans 14 residues.

V and J are TRBV7-6 and TRBJ2-5; D is unresolved. CDR1 is SGHVS and CDR2 is FNYEAQ in the germline V gene. The CDR3 contains 11 residues. The germline V and J ends were trimmed by 5 bases and 13 bases, with 14 bases remaining between them. The CDR3, as DNA: TGTGCCAGCAGCATGGGCCAGGTTACGTACTTC. Residues: CASSMGQVTYF. The full variable domain, in which reference TRBV7-6 and TRBJ2-5 provide the parts outside the CDR3, is GAGVSQSPRYKVTKRGQDVALRCDPISGHVSLYWYRQALGQGPEFLTYFNYEAQQDKSGLPNDRFSAERPEGSISTLTIQRTEQRDSAMYRCASSMGQVTYFGPGTRLLVL.